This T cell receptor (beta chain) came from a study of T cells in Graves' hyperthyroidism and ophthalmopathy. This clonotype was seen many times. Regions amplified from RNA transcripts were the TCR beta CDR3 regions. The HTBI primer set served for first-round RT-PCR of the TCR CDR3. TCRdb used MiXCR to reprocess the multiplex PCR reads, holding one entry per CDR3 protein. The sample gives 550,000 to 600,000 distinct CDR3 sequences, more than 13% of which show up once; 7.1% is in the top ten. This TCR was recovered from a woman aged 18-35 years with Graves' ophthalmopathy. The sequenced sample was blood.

CDR3 amino acids: CASSYGTVRAEQYF. In DNA, the CDR3 is TGTGCCAGCAGTTACGGGACGGTCAGGGCCGAGCAGTACTTC. The chain carries TRBV6-6 and TRBJ2-7, with D perhaps matching TRBD1 or TRBD2 (5 bases each). The V end lost 2 bases, the J end lost 6 bases, and 14 bases lay between the germline ends. This CDR3 comprises 14 residues. Germline V gene sequence: CDR1 MNHNY, CDR2 SVGAGI (reference sequence).